Below are 21 T cell receptor beta chains sequenced from a single sample in a study of breast tumors, draining lymph nodes, adjacent tissues. MiXCR, run by TCRdb on the multiplex PCR reads, gives a single entry per CDR3 protein. The repertoire holds tens of thousands of distinct CDR3 sequences, with roughly 23% as singletons. Material: breast tumor tissue. The receptors come from a female donor with breast cancer. Some clones in this sample may be carry-over from other donors' samples.

This clonotype was found a few times. V and J are TRBV5-6 and TRBJ1-1; 7 bases agree with TRBD1. V gave up 0 bases and J gave up 8 bases; unmatched junction bases: 7. Per the germline V gene, CDR1 is SGHDT and CDR2 is YYEEEE. CDR3 length: 14 amino acids. CDR3 sequence: CASSLALGTEEAFF. Written as DNA, the CDR3 is TGTGCCAGCAGCTTGGCCTTGGGGACAGAAGAAGCTTTCTTT.

This clonotype has at least ten counts. The chain has TRBV5-4 and TRBJ2-7; the match to TRBD2 covers 13 bases. V was clipped by 1 base and J by 0 bases; unmatched bases: 1. The V gene's germline CDR1 is SGHNT and CDR2 YYREEE (reference sequence). CDR3 length: 16 residues. CDR3 region: CASSLTSGGASYEQYF. CDR3 sequence (DNA): TGTGCCAGCAGCTTGACTAGCGGGGGGGCCTCCTACGAGCAGTACTTC.

For this clonotype: The germline gene is not matched at one end of the junction; a read error may be the cause. The chain carries TRBV20-1 and TRBJ1-6; D uncertain. Germline CDR1 and CDR2: DFQATT and SNEGSKA (reference sequence). The CDR3 is 13 residues long. CDR3 in DNA: TGCAGTGCTCCGGACCCTTTAAATTCGCCCCTCCACTTT. Its protein product is CSAPDPLNSPLHF.

In its sample, this clonotype was seen a few times. A junction boundary mismatches the germline segment, possibly from a read error. The chain uses TRBV7-6 and TRBJ1-1, with a weak D call TRBD1 (5 bases). From germline, CDR1 is SGHVS and CDR2 FNYEAQ. This CDR3 region has 16 residues. The CDR3 loop reads CASSLVRAGGNTEAFF. The CDR3 nucleotides read TGTGCCAGCAGCTTAGTCCGGGCCGGGGGAAACACTGAGGCTTTCTTT.

This clonotype appeared many times. The chain uses TRBV7-9 and TRBJ2-1; D unclear. Germline assignment: CDR1 SEHNR and CDR2 FQNEAQ (reference sequence). Trimming took 7 bases from V and 5 from J, leaving 9 bases between them. The CDR3 sequence is 12 residues long. This CDR3 reads CASIASNNEQFF. The CDR3 region has the DNA TGTGCCAGCATTGCTTCAAACAATGAGCAGTTCTTC.

The chain is built from TRBV5-1 and TRBJ2-7, with D possibly matching TRBD1 (6 bases). There are 15 residues in the CDR3. V was clipped by 0 bases and J by 3 bases, with 13 bases between them. The germline V gene encodes CDR1 SGHRS and CDR2 YFSETQ. The CDR3: CASSLDARDNYEQYF. The CDR3 DNA reads as TGCGCCAGCAGCTTGGACGCCCGGGACAACTACGAGCAGTACTTC.

Comment on this clonotype: A clone one base away is much larger, so this may be a read error. The CDR3 coding sequence is TGCAGTGCTAACCCGGACAGGGCCTACCAAGGGACCCAGTACTTC. Translated: CSANPDRAYQGTQYF. The V and J genes are TRBV20-1 and TRBJ2-5; TRBD1 matches at 8 bases. The CDR3 contains 15 residues. Germline lookup yields CDR1 DFQATT and CDR2 SNEGSKA (reference sequence).

Only a few counts were recorded for this clonotype. The V and J genes are TRBV30 and TRBJ2-3; D tentatively fits TRBD1 or TRBD2 (6 bases each). The V gene's germline CDR1 is GTSNPN and CDR2 SVGIG (reference sequence). V was clipped by 0 bases and J by 6 bases, with 13 bases between them. The CDR3 contains 14 residues. The CDR3 sequence is CAWSVGGPVDTQYF. The CDR3 DNA reads as TGTGCCTGGAGTGTAGGGGGGCCGGTCGATACGCAGTATTTT.

Ten or more counts support this clonotype. The chain has TRBV29-1 and TRBJ2-1; TRBD2 might be the D (5 bases). V lost 8 bases, J lost 0 bases, and 14 bases lay in between. Germline V gene lookup returns CDR1 SQVTM and CDR2 ANQGSEA. CDR3 length equals 14 residues. The CDR3 coding sequence is TGCAGCATCAGAGGGTCAAGCTCCTACAATGAGCAGTTCTTC. It specifies CSIRGSSSYNEQFF.

This clonotype was observed at least ten times. The chain has TRBV12-3 or TRBV12-4 and TRBJ1-5; D uncertain. The CDR3 spans 13 residues. Between the trimmed V and J ends, which lost 3 bases and 4 bases, there was a span of 7 bases. The CDR3 reads CASSFGPNQPQHF. The CDR3 bases are TGTGCCAGCAGTTTTGGGCCAAATCAGCCCCAGCATTTT.

V gene TRBV5-8 combines with J gene TRBJ2-2; 8 bases map to TRBD1. The CDR3 runs 15 residues. V gave up 4 bases and J gave up 1 base; unmatched junction bases: 3. Looked up from germline, CDR1 is SGHTS and CDR2 is YDEGEE. DNA for the CDR3: TGTGCCAGCAGCAAAGGACAGGGGAACACCGGGGAGCTGTTTTTT. Its protein is CASSKGQGNTGELFF.

A single count supports this clonotype. The chain employs TRBV6-6 and TRBJ1-4; 7 bases are shared with TRBD1. The CDR3 has 14 residues. The germline gives CDR1 MNHNY, CDR2 SVGAGI (reference sequence). V lost 6 bases to trimming and J lost 7 bases; unmatched junction nucleotides: 8. The CDR3 is CASSPDRKGEKLFF. The CDR3 DNA reads TGTGCCAGCAGCCCGGACAGGAAGGGTGAAAAACTGTTTTTT.

The sample holds many counts of this clonotype. This chain uses TRBV10-3 with TRBJ1-5, with 9 bases lining up with TRBD1. The CDR3 extends over 16 amino acids. Germline V CDR1 and CDR2: ENHRY, SYGVKD. The V segment lost 0 bases and the J segment 5 bases; nucleotides outside the gene matches: 5. The CDR3: CAISESHRGLDQPQHF. In nucleotides, the CDR3 is TGTGCCATCAGTGAGTCCCACAGGGGGCTCGATCAGCCCCAGCATTTT.

Ten or more counts support this clonotype. The rearrangement links TRBV20-1 to TRBJ2-1, with 7 bases matching TRBD2. After removal of 7 bases from V and 7 bases from J, the junction contained 7 bases not matched to a gene. This CDR3 is built from 12 residues. Germline loops: CDR1 DFQATT, CDR2 SNEGSKA (reference sequence). CDR3 sequence: CSGSGGENEQFF. Here the CDR3 DNA reads TGCAGTGGGAGTGGGGGGGAGAATGAGCAGTTCTTC.

As to this clonotype: Just one base apart from a much larger clone, this may be a read error. This rearrangement joins TRBV10-3 to TRBJ2-5, with 11 bases lining up with TRBD2. CDR3 length: 16 amino acids. V lost 3 bases to trimming and J lost 14 bases; unmatched junction nucleotides: 17. CDR1 is ENHRY and CDR2 is SYGVKD in the germline V gene. The CDR3 nucleotides read TGTGCCATCAGTGACTTCTATGAGCTAGCGGGGGGCGAGGTCTACTTC. Its translation is CAISDFYELAGGEVYF.

This clonotype has at least ten counts. The J gene is TRBJ1-6, the V gene TRBV19, with D possibly matching TRBD1 (6 bases). This CDR3 has 20 amino acids. Germline CDR1 and CDR2: LNHDA and SQIVND (reference sequence). The V end was cut by 6 bases, the J end by 0 bases, with 24 bases between. The CDR3 sequence: CASSPIFPNTGSSYNSPLHF. The CDR3 DNA reads TGTGCCAGTAGCCCAATTTTTCCCAACACAGGGTCCTCCTATAATTCACCCCTCCACTTT.

This clonotype was seen many times. The chain joins TRBV7-3 to TRBJ2-1; D not resolved. The ends were cut back, 4 bases at V and 7 bases at J, with 11 bases in the middle. The CDR3 is 13 amino acids. Germline V gene data show CDR1 as SGHTA and CDR2 as FQGTGA. The DNA for the CDR3 is TGTGCCAGCAGCTCACTCTTGGGGAATGAGCAGTTCTTC. Translating gives CASSSLLGNEQFF.

In its sample, this clonotype was seen many times. The V and J genes are TRBV12-3 or TRBV12-4 and TRBJ1-4; no clear D. CDR3 length equals 14 residues. V was pared by 7 bases and J by 8 bases, with 17 bases between. In nucleotides, the CDR3 is TGTGCCAGCACCTCGTCCAACCTTCTGGAAAAACTGTTTTTT. This encodes CASTSSNLLEKLFF.

This clonotype appeared many times. The V call is TRBV6-6, the J call TRBJ1-2; no reliable D call. V was shortened by 8 bases and J by 0 bases, with 22 bases between the two germline ends. The germline V gene encodes CDR1 MNHNY and CDR2 SVGAGI (reference sequence). The CDR3 is made up of 17 amino acids. For the CDR3, the DNA is TGTGCCAGCGTCGACTCCCCACCTGTGACCTCTAACTATGGCTACACCTTC. Translating gives CASVDSPPVTSNYGYTF.

The chain links TRBV9 to TRBJ1-3; 10 bases align to TRBD1. V gave up 3 bases and J gave up 14 bases; unmatched junction bases: 8. CDR1 is SGDLS, CDR2 YYNGEE, per germline. CDR3 length: 13 amino acids. Here the CDR3 reads CASSAGTGVSVYF. DNA for the CDR3: TGTGCCAGCAGCGCCGGGACAGGGGTATCCGTATATTTT.

This clonotype appeared a few times. Just one base apart from a much larger clone, this may be a read error. The chain couples TRBV24-1 to TRBJ2-7; tentative D call: TRBD1 (6 bases). The CDR3 contains 15 residues. Germline V lookup: CDR1 KGHDR, CDR2 SFDVKD. The V end was cut by 5 bases, the J end by 4 bases, with 17 bases between. CDR3 residues: CATSGARGGAYEQYF. The CDR3 coding sequence is TGTGCCACCAGTGGAGCCCGAGGGGGTGCGTACGAGCAGTACTTC.